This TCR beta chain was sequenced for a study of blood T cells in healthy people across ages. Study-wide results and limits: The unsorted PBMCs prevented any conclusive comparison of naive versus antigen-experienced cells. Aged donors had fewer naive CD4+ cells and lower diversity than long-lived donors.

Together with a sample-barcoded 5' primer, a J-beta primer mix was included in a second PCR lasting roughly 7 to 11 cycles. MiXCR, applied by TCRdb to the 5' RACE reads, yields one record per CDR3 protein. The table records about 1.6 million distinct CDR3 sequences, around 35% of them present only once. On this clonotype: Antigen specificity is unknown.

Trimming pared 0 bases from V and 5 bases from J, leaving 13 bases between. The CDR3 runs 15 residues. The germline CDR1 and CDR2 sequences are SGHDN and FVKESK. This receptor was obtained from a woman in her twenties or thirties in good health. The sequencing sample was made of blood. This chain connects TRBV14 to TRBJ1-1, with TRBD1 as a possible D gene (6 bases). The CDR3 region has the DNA TGTGCCAGCAGCCAAGAACGGGGGCGGTTGACTGAAGCTTTCTTT. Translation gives CASSQERGRLTEAFF. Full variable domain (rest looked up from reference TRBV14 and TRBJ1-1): EAGVTQFPSHSVIEKGQTVTLRCDPISGHDNLYWYRRVMGKEIKFLLHFVKESKQDESGMPNNRFLAERTGGTYSTLKVQPAELEDSGVYFCASSQERGRLTEAFFGQGTRLTVV.